The 27 T cell receptor beta chains listed next were all sequenced from one sample in a study of cytomegalovirus exposure and HLA in healthy donors. This table comes from immunoSEQ multiplex PCR, and its TCRdb copy is limited to in-frame clones, with some not included. The data hold tens of thousands of clones, with roughly 89% observed a single time. Sequenced sample: PBMCs. The source of these receptors is a woman between 18 and 29 years old in good health and CMV-seropositive.

The sample holds one count of this clone. The CDR3 spells CASLRRGNEQFF. The CDR3 nucleotides are TGTGCCAGCCTGCGAAGGGGCAACGAGCAGTTCTTC. V gene TRBV13 combines with J gene TRBJ2-1; D might be TRBD1 (5 bases). The CDR3 has 12 amino acids. Trimming removed 8 bases from V and 10 bases from J, with 15 bases in between. Germline CDR1 PRHDT, CDR2 FYEKMQ (reference sequence).

The J gene is TRBJ1-5, the V gene TRBV7-3; the D gene is possibly TRBD1 (5 bases). Per germline, CDR1 SGHTA and CDR2 FQGTGA. The CDR3 has 15 amino acids. With 2 bases removed from V and 2 bases from J, the gap between germline ends came to 10 bases. The CDR3 protein is CASSLLDRCNQPQHF. In nucleotides, the CDR3 is TGTGCCAGCAGCTTACTTGACAGATGCAATCAGCCCCAGCATTTT. Supplemented by reference TRBV7-3 and TRBJ1-5, the full variable domain reads GAGVSQTPSNKVTEKGKYVELRCDPISGHTALYWYRQSLGQGPEFLIYFQGTGAADDSGLPNDRFFAVRPEGSVSTLKIQRTERGDSAVYLCASSLLDRCNQPQHFGDGTRLSIL.

V usage is TRBV5-6 and J usage is TRBJ1-2; a possible D gene is TRBD1 (5 bases). CDR1 and CDR2 (germline): SGHDT, YYEEEE. This CDR3 region has 15 residues. Trimming took 4 bases from V and 6 from J, leaving 19 bases between them. For the CDR3, the DNA is TGTGCCAGCAGCCAGGGTGGGTCCTCGGTGAATGGCTACACCTTC. Its translation: CASSQGGSSVNGYTF.

J is TRBJ2-1 and V is TRBV4-1, with TRBD2 matching over 8 bases. Per germline, CDR1 MGHRA and CDR2 YSYEKL. The CDR3 has 15 amino acids. With 6 bases clipped from V and 4 bases from J, the junction kept 8 bases outside the gene matches. CDR3 coding DNA: TGCGCCAGCAGGGAGACTAGCGAGACTTACAATGAGCAGTTCTTC. This encodes CASRETSETYNEQFF.

The chain couples TRBV4-1 to TRBJ1-3, with D maybe TRBD1 (6 bases). Germline V lookup: CDR1 MGHRA, CDR2 YSYEKL. Trimming removed 0 bases at V and 1 base at J, with 7 bases between. The length of the CDR3 is 15 residues. DNA for the CDR3: TGCGCCAGCAGCCAAGATACAGGGTCTGGAAACACCATATATTTT. This codes for CASSQDTGSGNTIYF.

Note on this clone: Within the sample, other DNA sequences also encode this same CDR3. The V gene is TRBV9, the J gene TRBJ2-1; D unclear. The CDR3 is 13 amino acids. The germline V gene has CDR1 SGDLS and CDR2 YYNGEE. Trimming stripped 1 base from V and 5 bases from J, with 7 bases between. The CDR3 DNA is TGTGCCAGCAGCGTAAGTGGAGACAATGAGCAGTTCTTC. Amino acids: CASSVSGDNEQFF.

The chain is built from TRBV6-1 and TRBJ1-1; no clear D gene. Trimming removed 6 bases from V and 0 bases from J, with 11 bases in between. This CDR3 has 14 amino acids. Germline V gene data show CDR1 as MNHNS and CDR2 as SASEGT. The CDR3 nucleotides read TGTGCCAGCAGACGCTATCCGGTGAACACTGAAGCTTTCTTT. Translated: CASRRYPVNTEAFF.

The chain uses TRBV18 and TRBJ1-3; weak D call: TRBD1 (5 bases). Germline V CDR1 and CDR2: KGHSH, LQKENI. This CDR3 region has 17 residues. Trimming stripped 1 base from V and 0 bases from J, with 13 bases between. The CDR3 bases are TGTGCCAGCTCACCACTTTCCGGGGGGAGCTCTGGAAACACCATATATTTT. Its protein is CASSPLSGGSSGNTIYF.

This sequence joins TRBV29-1 and TRBJ1-1; 9 bases match TRBD1. V shed 5 bases, J shed 7 bases, and the junction held 5 bases outside the gene matches. The CDR3 has 12 residues. Germline V lookup: CDR1 SQVTM, CDR2 ANQGSEA. Written as DNA, the CDR3 is TGCAGCGTTCGCCGGGACAGGGATGAAGCTTTCTTT. This encodes CSVRRDRDEAFF.

V is TRBV6-6 and J is TRBJ1-2; D unresolved. In germline, CDR1 is MNHNY, CDR2 SVGAGI (reference sequence). Trimming stripped 1 base from V and 8 bases from J, with 11 bases between. CDR3 length equals 13 residues. The CDR3 loop reads CASSYYQANGYTF. The CDR3 region has the DNA TGTGCCAGCAGTTACTACCAGGCGAACGGCTACACCTTC.

J is TRBJ2-7 and V is TRBV27; perhaps TRBD2 as D (5 bases). The CDR3 length is 14 residues. Germline CDR1 is MNHEY and CDR2 is SMNVEV (reference sequence). V was clipped by 6 bases and J by 0 bases, with 12 bases between them. CDR3 sequence: CASRVTRSSYEQYF. The CDR3 nucleotides are TGTGCCAGCAGAGTAACTAGGAGCTCCTACGAGCAGTACTTC.

The gene calls are TRBV29-1 and TRBJ1-2; D call uncertain. V lost 4 bases, J lost 10 bases, and 22 bases lay in between. The CDR3 covers 14 residues. Per the germline V gene, CDR1 is SQVTM and CDR2 is ANQGSEA. CDR3 DNA sequence: TGCAGCGTTGCCAGGAGAGGGCCTACCTCCGACTACACCTTC. The encoded protein is CSVARRGPTSDYTF.

The CDR3 DNA follows: TGTGCCAGCAGCTCCCATCGGCAGGGGGTTGATAGGTACACTGAAGCTTTCTTT. Translating gives CASSSHRQGVDRYTEAFF. V usage is TRBV11-2 and J usage is TRBJ1-1; TRBD1 agrees at 7 bases. Germline lookup yields CDR1 SGHAT and CDR2 FQNNGV. V gave up 4 bases and J gave up 3 bases; unmatched junction bases: 17. The CDR3 spans 18 residues.

The rearrangement uses TRBV18 and TRBJ1-1, with TRBD1 as a possible D gene (5 bases). CDR1 is KGHSH and CDR2 is LQKENI in the germline V gene. CDR3 length: 14 residues. V shed 3 bases and J shed 0 bases, with 8 bases lying between them. CDR3 amino acids: CASSPGGLNTEAFF. Written as DNA, the CDR3 is TGTGCCAGCTCACCTGGGGGGTTGAACACTGAAGCTTTCTTT.

The chain employs TRBV29-1 and TRBJ1-2; 9 nucleotides match TRBD1. The CDR3 extends over 12 amino acids. From germline, CDR1 is SQVTM and CDR2 ANQGSEA. Germline trimming cut 6 bases from V and 9 bases from J; bases unmatched to any gene: 8. The CDR3 DNA sequence: TGCAGCGTGCAGGGACAGGGTAGGCGCTACACCTTC. Amino acids: CSVQGQGRRYTF.

The gene calls are TRBV6-6 and TRBJ2-2; a possible D gene is TRBD2 (5 bases). This CDR3 is built from 14 residues. Per germline, CDR1 MNHNY and CDR2 SVGAGI (reference sequence). V was pared by 7 bases and J by 1 base, with 10 bases between. CDR3: CASTLLGNTGELFF. The DNA for the CDR3 is TGTGCCAGCACCTTACTAGGGAACACCGGGGAGCTGTTTTTT.

V gene TRBV12-5 combines with J gene TRBJ2-5; TRBD1 matches 9 bases. V lost 4 bases and J lost 4; bases outside the gene matches: 1. Germline V gene lookup returns CDR1 LGHNT and CDR2 FRNRAP. This CDR3 comprises 13 residues. This CDR3 reads CASGSDRGETQYF. The CDR3 coding sequence is TGTGCTAGTGGTTCGGACAGGGGAGAGACCCAGTACTTC.

The chain uses TRBV30 and TRBJ2-7; D gene uncertain. CDR3 length equals 11 residues. Trimming cost V 0 bases and J 5 bases, with 5 bases left between them. In germline, CDR1 is GTSNPN, CDR2 SVGIG (reference sequence). This chain's CDR3 is CAWSVSHEQYF. In nucleotides, the CDR3 is TGTGCCTGGAGTGTAAGCCACGAGCAGTACTTC.

The chain uses TRBV19 and TRBJ2-7; 7 bases align to TRBD2. The CDR3 runs 14 residues. After removal of 5 bases from V and 2 bases from J, the junction contained 6 bases not matched to a gene. In germline, CDR1 is LNHDA, CDR2 SQIVND (reference sequence). The CDR3 spells CASSRAGIPYEQYF. The CDR3 DNA reads as TGTGCCAGTAGTCGAGCGGGGATCCCCTACGAGCAGTACTTC.

V and J are TRBV7-6 and TRBJ2-1; D is undetermined. The CDR3 extends over 14 amino acids. Germline V gives CDR1 SGHVS, CDR2 FNYEAQ. V was cut by 0 bases and J by 6 bases, with 9 bases left in between. In DNA, the CDR3 is TGTGCCAGCAGCTTAGCTTCATCTAGCAATGAGCAGTTCTTC. Protein product: CASSLASSSNEQFF.

This rearrangement joins TRBV6-1 to TRBJ2-7; TRBD2 aligns across 12 bases. The CDR3 covers 18 residues. In germline, CDR1 is MNHNS, CDR2 SASEGT. V shed 1 base, J shed 3 bases, and the junction held 10 bases outside the gene matches. The CDR3 sequence is CASSEEGAGLAGFYEQYF. The DNA for the CDR3 is TGTGCCAGCAGTGAAGAGGGGGCGGGACTAGCGGGCTTCTACGAGCAGTACTTC.

The chain carries TRBV30 and TRBJ2-1; possibly TRBD2 for D (5 bases). Germline values: CDR1 GTSNPN, CDR2 SVGIG (reference sequence). Trimming pared 2 bases from V and 6 bases from J, leaving 14 bases between. The CDR3 is 14 residues long. The CDR3 bases are TGTGCCTGGAGTCCCCCTCCCGGGATCAATGAGCAGTTCTTC. This sequence encodes CAWSPPPGINEQFF.

V gene TRBV7-2 combines with J gene TRBJ2-3; possibly TRBD2 for D (6 bases). The germline V and J ends were trimmed by 5 bases and 4 bases, with 10 bases remaining between them. The length of the CDR3 is 13 residues. Germline lookup yields CDR1 SGHTA and CDR2 FQGNSA. This CDR3 reads CASSPRGSDTQYF. The CDR3 region has the DNA TGTGCCAGCAGCCCCCGGGGGTCAGATACGCAGTATTTT.

The rearrangement links TRBV9 to TRBJ2-3; 12 bases align to TRBD2. With 3 bases clipped from V and 4 bases from J, the junction kept 6 bases outside the gene matches. The germline V gene has CDR1 SGDLS and CDR2 YYNGEE. This CDR3 contains 16 residues. As DNA, the CDR3 is TGTGCCAGCAGCGACTTACTAGCGGGAGGTTCAGATACGCAGTATTTT. Translated: CASSDLLAGGSDTQYF.

The CDR3 reads CASSLSGQHYEQYF. Written as DNA, the CDR3 is TGTGCCAGCAGCCTATCGGGACAGCACTACGAGCAGTACTTC. This rearrangement joins TRBV5-8 to TRBJ2-7, with 7 bases aligning to TRBD1. Germline CDR1 SGHTS, CDR2 YDEGEE. After removal of 4 bases from V and 3 bases from J, the junction contained 7 bases not matched to a gene. The CDR3 is 14 residues long.

The sample holds one count of this clone. This chain links TRBV15 with TRBJ2-1; TRBD1 agrees at 7 bases. The germline V gene encodes CDR1 LNHNV and CDR2 YYDKDF (reference sequence). V gave up 2 bases and J gave up 5 bases; unmatched junction bases: 15. There are 18 residues in the CDR3. The CDR3 reads CATSRNQPNWDSNNEQFF. CDR3 nucleotides: TGTGCCACCAGCAGAAACCAGCCGAATTGGGACAGTAACAATGAGCAGTTCTTC. The entire variable domain, with the rest obtained from reference TRBV15 and TRBJ2-1, is as follows: DAMVIQNPRYQVTQFGKPVTLSCSQTLNHNVMYWYQQKSSQAPKLLFHYYDKDFNNEADTPDNFQSRRPNTSFCFLDIRSPGLGDTAMYLCATSRNQPNWDSNNEQFFGPGTRLTVL.

The rearrangement joins TRBV27 to TRBJ2-7; 7 bases match TRBD1. Per the germline V gene, CDR1 is MNHEY and CDR2 is SMNVEV (reference sequence). With V trimmed by 5 bases and J by 3 bases, 10 bases remained unmatched. The CDR3 covers 15 residues. CDR3 region: CASSMTGSLYYEQYF. CDR3 coding DNA: TGTGCCAGCAGTATGACAGGGTCACTCTACTACGAGCAGTACTTC.